This TCR beta chain emerged from a study of T cell repertoires in cytomegalovirus infection. Study as a whole: Public TCR beta signature analysis indicated the presence of both CMV infection and matching HLA type.

There are many counts of this clonotype. The target antigen is unknown. Study results and limitations: There were carriers of CMV plus the relevant HLA, and cumulative public TCR beta family frequency identified them.

TCRdb re-called the reads through MiXCR, storing one row per CDR3 protein. The profile shows 200,000 or so distinct CDR3 sequences, roughly 20% of them singletons. The sample consisted of PBMCs. This receptor was taken from a human donor in good health (CMV status not recorded). Some clones in this sample may be carry-over from other donors' samples.

The CDR3 reads CASSLGGSHNEQFF. CDR3 coding DNA: TGTGCCAGCAGCTTAGGAGGGAGCCACAATGAGCAGTTCTTC. The rearrangement joins TRBV11-2 to TRBJ2-1; D is possibly TRBD2 (5 bases). V lost 1 base to trimming and J lost 5 bases, with 9 bases between them. The germline CDR1 and CDR2 sequences are SGHAT and FQNNGV. The CDR3 length is 14 residues.